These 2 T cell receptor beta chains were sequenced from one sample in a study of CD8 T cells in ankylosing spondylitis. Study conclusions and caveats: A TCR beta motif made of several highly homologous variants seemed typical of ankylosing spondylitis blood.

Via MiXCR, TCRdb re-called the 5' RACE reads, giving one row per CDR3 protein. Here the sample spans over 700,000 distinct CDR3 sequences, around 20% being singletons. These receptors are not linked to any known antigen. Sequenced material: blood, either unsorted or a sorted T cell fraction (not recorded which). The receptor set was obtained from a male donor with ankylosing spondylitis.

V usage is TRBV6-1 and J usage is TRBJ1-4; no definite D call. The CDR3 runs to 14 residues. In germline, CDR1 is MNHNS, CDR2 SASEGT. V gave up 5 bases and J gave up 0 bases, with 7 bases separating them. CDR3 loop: CASSPAPTNEKLFF. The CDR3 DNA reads TGTGCCAGCAGTCCAGCCCCAACTAATGAAAAACTGTTTTTT.

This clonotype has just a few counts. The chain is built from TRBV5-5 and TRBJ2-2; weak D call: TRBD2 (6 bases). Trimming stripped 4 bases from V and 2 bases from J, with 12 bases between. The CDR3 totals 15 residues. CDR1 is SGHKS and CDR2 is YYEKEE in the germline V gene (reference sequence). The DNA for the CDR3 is TGTGCCAGCAGCACGGGACTGGCTAACACCGGGGAGCTGTTTTTT. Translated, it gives CASSTGLANTGELFF. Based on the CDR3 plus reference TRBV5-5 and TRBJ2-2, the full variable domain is DAGVTQSPTHLIKTRGQQVTLRCSPISGHKSVSWYQQVLGQGPQFIFQYYEKEERGRGNFPDRFSARQFPNYSSELNVNALLLGDSALYLCASSTGLANTGELFFGEGSRLTVL.